The entry that follows covers one TCR beta chain sequence. What it binds is unknown. These data come from a study of beta chain features in type 1 diabetes. Findings and caveats of the study: Compared with healthy donors, patients appeared to share more similar naive, central memory and regulatory TCRB repertoires. Sequencing the cDNA could make cells with high TCR expression show up more than they should.

The length of the CDR3 is 16 residues. V shed 0 bases and J 7 bases; nucleotides not matched to a gene: 6. Germline CDR1 and CDR2: LGHNA and YNFKEQ. What was sequenced were expressed TCRB transcripts, since all of the isolated RNA had been reverse transcribed. Measured with immunoSEQ multiplex PCR; TCRdb has only the in-frame clones, and not every one. Of 110,000 to 150,000 clones listed, 9% to 9.5% are singletons. Sequenced: central memory CD4+ T cells from blood. The TCR was taken from a man in his late teens or twenties in good health. J is TRBJ2-2 and V is TRBV4-2; TRBD1 matches at 9 bases. DNA of the CDR3: TGTGCCAGCAGCCAAGAAGGGACAGGGATACTCGGGGAGCTGTTTTTT. Translated, it gives CASSQEGTGILGELFF.